This T cell receptor (beta chain) derives from a study of hypomethylating agent response in myelodysplastic syndrome (dated by TCRdb to 2020 to 2023). Looking at the study overall: Patients were treated with the hypomethylating agents azacitidine (about 75% of the 11) or decitabine (3 of 11). The cohort included under 10 male and a couple of female myelodysplastic syndrome patients. On average the patients were approximately 67 +/- 5.9 years old, and a diploid cytogenetic profile was seen most often. The most frequent mutation was TET2, found in 5 of 11 patients. Roughly six patients had a response of complete response or hematologic improvement, and roughly 5 patients did not respond. Response was defined as complete response or hematologic improvement, and any patient who met neither criterion was considered a non-responder. On the study overall, not on this receptor specifically: A possible recognition of novel MDS antigens by the shared GLIPH2 clusters was not confirmed and needs experimental validation. The healthy control donors were not matched in age to the MDS patients, and this mismatch could have affected the comparison between MDS and healthy donors. No significant change in richness, rarefaction diversity or clonality was detected after hypomethylating agent treatment, either across all patients or within response groups. Novel clonotypes emerged more often in responders, while non-responders showed more contracted clonotypes after treatment. The cohort was small, with only 11 patients analyzed.

T-cell subsets were not sorted, and bulk bone marrow was analyzed instead. Immunosequencing of the TCR beta CDR3 regions was performed on bone marrow from 11 myelodysplastic syndrome patients before and after hypomethylating agent therapy. To track the repertoire longitudinally, every patient provided one baseline bone marrow along with two to three bone marrows taken at different post-treatment timepoints. Whole bone marrow served as the source for genomic DNA extraction, with DNA quality checked using TapeStation, NanoDrop OneC and PicoGreen assays. The germline V gene provides CDR1 SGHAT and CDR2 FQNNGV. CDR3 length: 14 amino acids, cysteine to phenylalanine. Left in the record is the CDR3 DNA by itself, 42 bases read in frame from the first base. Deletion took 5 bases off V and 6 bases off J, with a span of 15 bases between the germline ends. A remark on this clone: Its target antigen remains unknown. Within one base of it there is no much larger clone, and no base qualities were kept.

Library method: the immunoSEQ multiplex PCR assay. Each sample was run at survey resolution as two replicates of approximately 200 ng apiece, for a total of about 400 ng of DNA. Rearranged TCRB sequences in genomic DNA were detected with the hsTCRB kit using multiplex PCR primers targeting V and J genes. The first PCR used the QIAGEN Multiplex PCR Kit for around 31 cycles to amplify the CDR3 region. An approximately 8-cycle second PCR added sample barcodes and Illumina adapters to each replicate. Pooled libraries were quantified using a QuantStudio 6 and the KAPA library quantification kit. About 15 pM of pooled libraries were sequenced on an Illumina MiSeq with 156-cycle single-end reads and a 15-cycle index read. As for how the authors treated the data: Of 160,000 or so unique clonotypes, 1.5% to 2% were flagged by VDJdb annotation as previously reported viral-epitope-specific. Raw reads were processed by the immunoSEQ Data Assistant and immunoSEQ Analyzer into normalized, annotated TCRB repertoires. Clonotypes were analyzed with BioAnalyzer and version 0.6.5 of the immunarch R package. Every repertoire was downsampled to the clone count of the smallest repertoire before richness was estimated. Fisher's exact tests classified clonotypes as expanded, contracted or novel, with novel meaning zero frequency before treatment. Significantly changed CDR3 beta sequences were clustered with GLIPH2 at simulation_depth=1000 and kmer_min_depth=3, and CDR3s shorter than five residues were left out. TCRdb limited this immuneACCESS table to in-frame rearrangements with V and J called. A share of clones is missing; checked studies link under half to unresolved V genes, and the rest is unexplained. D and trimming come from the DNA, and the V and J calls and clone size come from that table. The sample profile shows 950 to 1,200 clones; about 81% of them were found once. The top ten hold around 20% of the sample.

The chain joins TRBV11-2 to TRBJ2-3, with the D gene too uncertain to name. The source is a human donor with myelodysplastic syndrome. The sequencing used bone marrow, collected before or after starting hypomethylating agent treatment for myelodysplastic syndrome (not recorded which). The CDR3 reads CASSLLGPADTQYF. The DNA sequence follows: TGTGCCAGCAGCCTCTTAGGCCCAGCGGATACGCAGTATTTT.